These 24 T cell receptor beta chains came from one sample sequenced in a study of blood T cells in healthy people across ages. Using a J-beta primer mix together with a sample-barcoded 5' primer, a second PCR was run for about 6 to 11 cycles. TCRdb reprocessed the 5' RACE reads via MiXCR and lists one record per CDR3 protein. The table records about 1.5 million distinct CDR3 sequences, roughly 43% of them present only once. Sequencing was done on a sample of blood. These receptors were taken from a woman under 30 in good health.

The chain employs TRBV14 and TRBJ1-1; D gene uncertain. The CDR3 length is 13 residues. The V and J ends lost 3 bases and 5 bases respectively, with 10 bases between them. The germline CDR1 and CDR2 sequences are SGHDN and FVKESK. This CDR3 is CASSQGILTEAFF. CDR3 DNA: TGTGCCAGCAGCCAGGGGATTTTAACTGAAGCTTTCTTT.

The chain joins TRBV2 to TRBJ1-1; D is unclear. The CDR3 has 13 residues. CDR1 and CDR2 from the germline V gene are SNHLY and FYNNEI. The germline V and J ends were trimmed by 6 bases and 5 bases, with 13 bases remaining between them. The CDR3 DNA sequence: TGTGCCAGCAGGCCCTTCACAGAAACTGAAGCTTTCTTT. Its protein is CASRPFTETEAFF.

Only a few counts were recorded for this clonotype. This chain links TRBV11-1 with TRBJ2-1, with D possibly being TRBD1 or TRBD2 (5 bases each). Trimming took off 6 bases at V and 5 bases at J, with 17 bases between the two ends. Germline V gene data show CDR1 as SGHAT and CDR2 as FQDESV (reference sequence). The CDR3 is 15 residues long. CDR3 DNA: TGTGCCAGCAGTACGAGGTGGGGCGGGCACAATGAGCAGTTCTTC. It encodes CASSTRWGGHNEQFF.

The V gene is TRBV27, the J gene TRBJ2-2, with TRBD2 matching 8 bases. CDR3 length: 16 residues. Trimming took 3 bases from V and 1 from J; bases not matched to a gene: 4. The germline V gene has CDR1 MNHEY and CDR2 SMNVEV (reference sequence). The CDR3 loop is CASSLVLAENTGELFF. As DNA, the CDR3 is TGTGCCAGCAGTTTGGTACTAGCGGAGAACACCGGGGAGCTGTTTTTT.

This clonotype appeared a few times. The chain joins TRBV29-1 to TRBJ1-5; 7 nucleotides line up with TRBD1. Germline assignment: CDR1 SQVTM and CDR2 ANQGSEA. J gave up 3 bases and V 6 bases, and 11 bases lay outside the gene matches. This CDR3 has 15 residues. CDR3 loop: CSVGQSPGFNQPQHF. The CDR3 bases are TGCAGCGTGGGACAGTCCCCTGGCTTCAATCAGCCCCAGCATTTT.

The chain is built from TRBV20-1 and TRBJ2-4, with TRBD1 as a possible D gene (5 bases). The CDR3 consists of 15 residues. V was pared by 0 bases and J by 2 bases, with 11 bases between. Germline-derived CDR1 and CDR2 are DFQATT and SNEGSKA (reference sequence). CDR3 loop: CSARDISGSKNIQYF. CDR3 DNA: TGCAGTGCTAGAGATATATCAGGGTCCAAAAACATTCAGTACTTC.

This chain links TRBV27 with TRBJ2-6; unclear D gene. Germline V gives CDR1 MNHEY, CDR2 SMNVEV (reference sequence). The CDR3 sequence is 15 residues long. V lost 6 bases and J 0 bases, leaving 9 bases between the germline ends. As DNA, the CDR3 is TGTGCCAGCAGCCAACTTATCTCTGGGGCCAACGTCCTGACTTTC. Protein: CASSQLISGANVLTF.

The V gene is TRBV30, the J gene TRBJ1-5; TRBD1 agrees at 9 bases. Germline loops: CDR1 GTSNPN, CDR2 SVGIG (reference sequence). The CDR3 contains 15 residues. With V trimmed by 0 bases and J by 7 bases, 7 bases remained unmatched. The CDR3 DNA reads TGTGCCTGGAGTGTAAGGGACAGGGTAAGGCAGCCCCAGCATTTT. Translating gives CAWSVRDRVRQPQHF. The full variable domain, in which reference TRBV30 and TRBJ1-5 provide the parts outside the CDR3, is SQTIHQWPATLVQPVGSPLSLECTVEGTSNPNLYWYRQAAGRGLQLLFYSVGIGQISSEVPQNLSASRPQDRQFILSSKKLLLSDSGFYLCAWSVRDRVRQPQHFGDGTRLSIL.

This clonotype was seen a few times. The chain links TRBV6-5 to TRBJ1-2; D possibly corresponds to TRBD1 (6 bases). The CDR3 totals 12 residues. The germline V gene has CDR1 MNHEY and CDR2 SVGAGI. The V and J ends lost 6 bases and 7 bases respectively, with 12 bases between them. The CDR3 loop reads CASRGAGSGYTF. The CDR3 nucleotides are TGTGCCAGCAGGGGGGCAGGGAGTGGCTACACCTTC.

V usage is TRBV5-1 and J usage is TRBJ2-1; D not certain. V was pared by 2 bases and J by 14 bases, with 5 bases between. Germline V CDR1 and CDR2: SGHRS, YFSETQ. The CDR3 length is 9 residues. CDR3 sequence: CASSLLEFF. Written as DNA, the CDR3 is TGCGCCAGCAGCTTACTGGAGTTCTTC.

This clonotype was seen repeatedly, ten times or more. The chain uses TRBV10-2 and TRBJ2-7; D is perhaps TRBD2 (7 bases). Per germline, CDR1 WSHSY and CDR2 SAAADI. Trimming removed 6 bases from V and 3 bases from J, with 12 bases in between. The CDR3 runs 13 residues. CDR3 in DNA: TGCGCCAGCAGGAGCGGGACAAACTACGAGCAGTACTTC. Residues: CASRSGTNYEQYF.

This clonotype was observed a handful of times. The rearrangement uses TRBV6-5 and TRBJ2-7, with 7 bases identical to TRBD1. V dropped 10 bases and J dropped 3; count of bases not matched to a gene: 6. The germline gives CDR1 MNHEY, CDR2 SVGAGI. The CDR3 length is 12 residues. This chain's CDR3 is CATRDSRYEQYF. The CDR3 region has the DNA TGTGCCACCCGGGACAGCCGCTACGAGCAGTACTTC.

The rearrangement joins TRBV7-6 to TRBJ2-1; 13 bases fit TRBD2. The junction had 12 bases not matched to a gene; V was cut back by 0 bases and J by 10 bases. The germline V gene has CDR1 SGHVS and CDR2 FNYEAQ. The CDR3 contains 18 residues. CDR3 nucleotide sequence: TGTGCCAGCAGCTTAGCACCGGCCGGACTAGCGGGAGTTGAGGAGCAGTTCTTC. Translating it yields CASSLAPAGLAGVEEQFF. Supplemented by reference TRBV7-6 and TRBJ2-1, the full variable domain reads GAGVSQSPRYKVTKRGQDVALRCDPISGHVSLYWYRQALGQGPEFLTYFNYEAQQDKSGLPNDRFSAERPEGSISTLTIQRTEQRDSAMYRCASSLAPAGLAGVEEQFFGPGTRLTVL.

This clonotype was seen a handful of times. The V gene is TRBV27, the J gene TRBJ1-2; 8 nucleotides match TRBD1. The CDR3 totals 15 residues. With 6 bases clipped from V and 4 bases from J, the junction kept 10 bases outside the gene matches. Germline V gives CDR1 MNHEY, CDR2 SMNVEV (reference sequence). This CDR3 reads CASSLAGGWGYGYTF. The CDR3 nucleotides read TGTGCCAGCAGCCTTGCAGGGGGCTGGGGCTATGGCTACACCTTC.

A remark on this clonotype: The junction differs from germline at one of its ends, possibly a read error. V gene TRBV28 combines with J gene TRBJ1-2; no clear D gene. CDR3 length equals 11 residues. Germline CDR1 is MDHEN and CDR2 is SYDVKM. DNA of the CDR3: TGTGCCAGCAGTTTCGGCTATGGCTACAACTTC. Translation: CASSFGYGYNF.

This clonotype was counted a few times. CDR3 residues: CATSDTHGTNLFF. The CDR3 DNA reads TGTGCCACCAGTGATACACACGGAACGAATCTGTTCTTC. The V gene is TRBV24-1, the J gene TRBJ2-1; D is unclear. The CDR3 has 13 amino acids. Trimming stripped 3 bases from V and 15 bases from J, with 17 bases between. Germline-derived CDR1 and CDR2 are KGHDR and SFDVKD.

This chain joins TRBV20-1 and TRBJ2-1; D unclear. The V end was cut by 3 bases, the J end by 2 bases, with 8 bases between. CDR3 length equals 13 residues. CDR1 and CDR2 from the germline V gene are DFQATT and SNEGSKA (reference sequence). The CDR3 DNA sequence: TGCAGTGCTAGGGCTCCTACCTACAATGAGCAGTTCTTC. Translation gives CSARAPTYNEQFF.

This clonotype occurred a few times. The chain links TRBV11-2 to TRBJ2-1; 11 positions match TRBD2. Per the germline V gene, CDR1 is SGHAT and CDR2 is FQNNGV. Losses at the gene ends were 6 bases for V and 0 bases for J; bases not matched to a gene: 4. The CDR3 loop spans 16 amino acids. This CDR3 is CASRPLAGDSYNEQFF. The DNA of the CDR3 is TGTGCCAGCAGGCCACTAGCGGGGGACTCCTACAATGAGCAGTTCTTC.

This clonotype showed up many times. This chain uses TRBV5-1 with TRBJ2-7, with D perhaps TRBD1 (5 bases). The CDR3 has 13 amino acids. Deletions cut 4 bases from V and 0 bases from J, with 8 bases between. Germline CDR1 SGHRS, CDR2 YFSETQ. The CDR3 DNA sequence: TGCGCCAGCAGCAAGACAGTCTCCTACGAGCAGTACTTC. It translates to CASSKTVSYEQYF.

In this sample, this clonotype turned up a few times. CDR3 in DNA: TGTGCCAGCAGGGGGGTCGACAGGGAGACTGAAGCTTTCTTT. Protein sequence: CASRGVDRETEAFF. The V gene is TRBV6-6, the J gene TRBJ1-1; 7 nucleotides align to TRBD1. From germline, CDR1 is MNHNY and CDR2 SVGAGI (reference sequence). Unmatched junction bases numbered 9, after V lost 6 bases and J lost 5 bases. The CDR3 covers 14 residues.

This clonotype has only a few counts. The gene calls are TRBV27 and TRBJ2-7, with D tentatively TRBD1 (6 bases). Germline-derived CDR1 and CDR2 are MNHEY and SMNVEV (reference sequence). The CDR3 consists of 14 residues. Trimming cost V 5 bases and J 3 bases, with 14 bases left between them. The chain's CDR3 is CASSGRGLIYEQYF. CDR3 DNA: TGTGCCAGCAGTGGCAGGGGCCTGATCTACGAGCAGTACTTC.

This clonotype showed up just a few times. The chain links TRBV12-3 or TRBV12-4 to TRBJ1-2; the D is unclear. V shed 4 bases and J shed 4 bases, with 7 bases lying between them. The CDR3 sequence is 12 residues long. The CDR3, as DNA: TGTGCCAGCAGTTCCTCGTCCTATGGCTACACCTTC. It yields the protein CASSSSSYGYTF.

The chain combines TRBV29-1 with TRBJ1-1; no definite D call. The V end lost 5 bases, the J end lost 5 bases, and 21 bases lay between the germline ends. CDR1 and CDR2 from the germline V gene are SQVTM and ANQGSEA. The CDR3 extends over 15 amino acids. The CDR3 bases are TGCAGCGTTAGATCGAGACTGACAAACCTGACTGAAGCTTTCTTT. Protein sequence: CSVRSRLTNLTEAFF. The full variable domain, rest sourced from reference TRBV29-1 and TRBJ1-1, is SAVISQKPSRDICQRGTSLTIQCQVDSQVTMMFWYRQQPGQSLTLIATANQGSEATYESGFVIDKFPISRPNLTFSTLTVSNMSPEDSSIYLCSVRSRLTNLTEAFFGQGTRLTVV.

This chain links TRBV15 with TRBJ2-5, with D perhaps TRBD2 (6 bases). V shed 4 bases and J shed 3 bases, with 9 bases lying between them. Germline CDR1 LNHNV, CDR2 YYDKDF (reference sequence). This CDR3 comprises 13 residues. The chain's CDR3 is CATSTGGEETQYF. Here the CDR3 DNA reads TGTGCCACCAGCACCGGCGGGGAAGAGACCCAGTACTTC.